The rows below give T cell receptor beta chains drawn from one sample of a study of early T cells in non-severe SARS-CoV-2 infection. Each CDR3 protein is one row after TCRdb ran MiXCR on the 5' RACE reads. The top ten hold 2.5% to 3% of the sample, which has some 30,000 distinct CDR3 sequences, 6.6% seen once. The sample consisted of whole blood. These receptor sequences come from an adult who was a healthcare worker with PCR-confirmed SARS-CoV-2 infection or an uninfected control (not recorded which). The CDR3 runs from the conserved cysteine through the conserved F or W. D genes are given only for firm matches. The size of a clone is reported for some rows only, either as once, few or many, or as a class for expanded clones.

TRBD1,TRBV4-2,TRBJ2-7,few,TGTGCCAGCAGCCAAGGCTTATCACCGGGACAGGATTACGAGCAGTACTTC,CASSQGLSPGQDYEQYF
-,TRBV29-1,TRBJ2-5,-,TGCAGCGTTGAAGTTGAATGGGGAGAGACCCAGTACTTC,CSVEVEWGETQYF
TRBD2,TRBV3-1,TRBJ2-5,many,TGTGCCAGCAGCCAAGATCGGGGACTAGCGGGAGAAGAGACCCAGTACTTC,CASSQDRGLAGEETQYF
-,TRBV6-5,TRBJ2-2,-,TGTGCCACGGGACACCTCACCGGGGAGCTGTTTTTT,CATGHLTGELFF
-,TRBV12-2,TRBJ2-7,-,TGTGCAAGTCGCTTCAAACTAGCGGGAGGGATTTCCTACGAGCAGTACTTC,CASRFKLAGGISYEQYF
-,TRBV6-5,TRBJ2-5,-,TGTGCCGCCGGTAGAGAGACCCAGTACTTC,CAAGRETQYF
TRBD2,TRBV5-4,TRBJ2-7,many,TGTGCCAGCAGCTTATCGGGAGGACCTGCCTACGAGCAGTACTTC,CASSLSGGPAYEQYF
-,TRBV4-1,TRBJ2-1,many,TGCGCCAGCAGCCAAGGCGGGATAGAGGAGCAGTTCTTC,CASSQGGIEEQFF
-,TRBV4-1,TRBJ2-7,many,TGCGCCAGCAGCCAAGAACCAGCCCGATCCTACGAGCAGTACTTC,CASSQEPARSYEQYF
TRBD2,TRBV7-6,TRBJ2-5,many,TGTGCCAGCAGCGAAAGGACTAGCGGGAGCGGAGAGACCCAGTACTTC,CASSERTSGSGETQYF
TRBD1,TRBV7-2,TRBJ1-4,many,TGTGCCAGCAGCTTAAACGGGGTGGGACAGGGTGAAAAACTGTTTTTT,CASSLNGVGQGEKLFF
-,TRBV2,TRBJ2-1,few,TGTGCCAGCAGTGATAATGTTTACAATGAGCAGTTCTTC,CASSDNVYNEQFF
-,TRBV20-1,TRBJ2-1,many,TGCAGTGCCGCAGCGGATTTCAATAATGAGCAGTTCTTC,CSAAADFNNEQFF
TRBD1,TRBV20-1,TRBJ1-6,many,TGCAGTGCTAGGTTGGGGGACAGGGATTCACCCCTCCACTTT,CSARLGDRDSPLHF
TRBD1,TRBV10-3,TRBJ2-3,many,TGTGCCATCAGTGCCAAACAGGGGGTGAATGGCGATACGCAGTATTTT,CAISAKQGVNGDTQYF
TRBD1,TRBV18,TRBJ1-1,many,TGTGCCAGCTCACTTCCAGGGGGCGGAACTGAAGCTTTCTTT,CASSLPGGGTEAFF
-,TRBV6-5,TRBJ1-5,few,TGTGCCAGCAGGGACGGCAATCAGCCCCAGCATTTT,CASRDGNQPQHF
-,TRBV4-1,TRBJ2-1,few,TGCGCCAGCAGCCAAGTCGGGGTCAGCTCCTACAATGAGCAGTTCTTC,CASSQVGVSSYNEQFF
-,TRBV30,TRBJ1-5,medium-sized,TGTGCCTGGAGCGTCGGGGGGCGAAATCAGCCCCAGCATTTT,CAWSVGGRNQPQHF
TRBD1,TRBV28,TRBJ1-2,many,TGTGCCAGCAGTTTATCGGGGACAGGGTCCAACTATGGCTACACCTTC,CASSLSGTGSNYGYTF
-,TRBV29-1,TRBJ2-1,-,TGCAGCGTGCGCAGGCCTGCCAGCCATGAGCAGTTCTTC,CSVRRPASHEQFF
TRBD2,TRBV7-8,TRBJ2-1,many,TGTGCCAGCAGCTTATATATCCAACTCCCGGGACTACGCAAATTCACCTACAATGAGCAGTTCTTC,CASSLYIQLPGLRKFTYNEQFF
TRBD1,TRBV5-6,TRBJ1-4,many,TGTGCCAGCAGCAGGAGGACAGGAAGGAATGAAAAACTGTTTTTT,CASSRRTGRNEKLFF
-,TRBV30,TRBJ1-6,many,TGTGCCTGGAGTAGTCAGGGGAATTCACCCCTCCACTTT,CAWSSQGNSPLHF
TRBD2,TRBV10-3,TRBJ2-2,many,TGTGCCATCAGATTGGGACTAGCGGGGAACACCGGGGAGCTGTTTTTT,CAIRLGLAGNTGELFF
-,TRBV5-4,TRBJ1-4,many,TGTGCCAGCAGCTTCGATCCGGGACCGACTCATGAAAAACTGTTTTTT,CASSFDPGPTHEKLFF
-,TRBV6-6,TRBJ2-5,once,TGTGCCAGCAGCCTAGTGGGGCAGACCCAGTACTTC,CASSLVGQTQYF
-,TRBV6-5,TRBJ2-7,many,TGTGCCAGCAGTTACTCCTCCGGACGACATAACTACGAGCAGTACTTC,CASSYSSGRHNYEQYF
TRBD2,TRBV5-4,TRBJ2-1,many,TGTGCCAGCAGCTCACTAGCGGGAGGACGCTACAATGAGCAGTTCTTC,CASSSLAGGRYNEQFF
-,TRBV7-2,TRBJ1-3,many,TGTGCCAGCAGCTTAGGAATCGGGTCTACTGGAAACACCATATATTTT,CASSLGIGSTGNTIYF
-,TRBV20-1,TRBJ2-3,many,TGCAGTGCTAGGATCGCTGATGGGACAACAGATACGCAGTATTTT,CSARIADGTTDTQYF
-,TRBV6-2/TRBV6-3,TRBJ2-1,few,TGTGCCAGCAGTTACCTCTCCGACTGGTCCAGCTCCTACAATGAGCAGTTCTTC,CASSYLSDWSSSYNEQFF
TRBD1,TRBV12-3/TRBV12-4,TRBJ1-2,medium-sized,TGTGCCAGCAGTCGGACAGGGAGAAACTATGGCTACACCTTC,CASSRTGRNYGYTF
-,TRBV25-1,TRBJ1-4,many,TGTGCCAGCAGAGACTCACAGGGAGGTCGCGAAAAACTGTTTTTT,CASRDSQGGREKLFF
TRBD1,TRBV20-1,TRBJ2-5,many,TGCAGTGCATACAGGGGGCAAGAGACCCAGTACTTC,CSAYRGQETQYF
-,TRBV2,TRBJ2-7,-,TGTGCCAGCAGTGGATTGGGGCAGTACTTC,CASSGLGQYF